This TCR beta chain was obtained from a study of blood T cell repertoires in COVID-19. Study-level information: COVID-19 samples from acute and convalescent phases originated in the United States, Italy and Spain. Sources were T cells, B-cell-depleted T cells, or PBMCs; the material itself was cDNA or gDNA.

Per the original methods: Amplifying reference gene primers gave estimates of nucleated cell counts. Method: immunoSEQ multiplex PCR; TCRdb's copy keeps in-frame clones and lacks some. V and J calls and clone size are copied from that table; D and trimming were computed from the DNA. Among more than 200,000 clones, about 85% were seen once, and the ten largest hold around 4%. This sequence originates from a man aged 55-75 years with acute or convalescent COVID-19. The sequenced material came from peripheral blood.

CDR3: CASSFRDSKNIQYF. CDR3 DNA sequence: TGTGCCAGCAGCTTCCGGGACTCCAAAAACATTCAGTACTTC. This chain joins TRBV7-2 and TRBJ2-4, with a weak D call TRBD2 (6 bases). The V end was cut by 3 bases, the J end by 2 bases, with 8 bases between. Germline V gene lookup returns CDR1 SGHTA and CDR2 FQGNSA. This CDR3 has 14 residues. The variable domain in full, with the rest retrieved from reference TRBV7-2 and TRBJ2-4, is GAGVSQSPSNKVTEKGKDVELRCDPISGHTALYWYRQSLGQGLEFLIYFQGNSAPDKSGLPSDRFSAERTGGSVSTLTIQRTQQEDSAVYLCASSFRDSKNIQYFGAGTRLSVL.